This T cell receptor (beta chain) is from a study of cytomegalovirus exposure and HLA in healthy donors. Study background: Some 80 million unique TCR sequences came from HLA-typed donors in an early release. Regarding the study as a whole: The study listed about 150 cytomegalovirus-associated TCR beta chains.

In the case of this clone: Its matching antigen is unknown.

V lost 0 bases and J 3 bases, leaving 9 bases between the germline ends. CDR3 length: 15 amino acids. CDR1 MGHRA and CDR2 YSYEKL come from the germline V gene. Primers included in the PCR were 60 Vbeta and 13 Jbeta primers. This table comes from immunoSEQ multiplex PCR, and its TCRdb copy is limited to in-frame clones, with some not included. The sample includes about 90,000 clones, less than 75% of them seen just once. This sequence joins TRBV4-1 and TRBJ2-1, with no clear D. Sequencing was done on a sample of PBMCs. The clonotype originates from a woman between 25 and 40 years old in good health and CMV-seropositive. The CDR3 sequence is CASSQEPPGYNEQFF. CDR3 bases: TGCGCCAGCAGCCAAGAACCGCCGGGCTACAATGAGCAGTTCTTC.